Listed below are T cell receptor beta chains from one sample, sequenced in a study of T cells in Graves' hyperthyroidism and ophthalmopathy. TCRdb analysed the multiplex PCR reads with MiXCR anew, one entry per CDR3 protein. Of hundreds of thousands of distinct CDR3 sequences listed, 40% to 55% are singletons. The sample taken for sequencing was peripheral blood or thyroid tissue (not recorded which). The receptors stem from a woman aged 18-29 years with Graves' hyperthyroidism. Each CDR3 is given with its conserved first and last residue. A D gene is named only where the DNA matches it firmly. Clone sizes are given selectively: once, few, many, or a class where the clone is expanded.

14 TRBJ1-6 . . TRBV2 CASSTQSGGSPLHF TGTGCCAGCTCAACACAGTCGGGGGGCTCACCCCTCCACTTT
12 TRBJ1-1 TRBD1 . TRBV29-1 CSAGQGDTEAFF TGCAGCGCGGGACAGGGGGACACTGAAGCTTTCTTT
16 TRBJ1-3 . few TRBV10-3 CASSYPDRRTGNTIYF TGTGCCAGCAGTTACCCCGACAGGCGGACTGGAAACACCATATATTTT
14 TRBJ1-2 . . TRBV29-1 CSVEGTEVPYGYTF TGCAGCGTTGAAGGGACAGAAGTCCCCTATGGCTACACCTTC
14 TRBJ2-7 TRBD1 . TRBV10-3 CAISESGGQREQYF TGTGCCATCAGTGAGTCTGGGGGACAGCGCGAGCAGTACTTC
16 TRBJ1-1 . . TRBV10-3 CAISSARDTSNTEAFF TGTGCCATCAGTAGTGCTAGAGATACATCGAACACTGAAGCTTTCTTT
12 TRBJ1-1 . medium-sized TRBV24-1 CATSDELGAAFF TGTGCCACCAGTGATGAACTAGGAGCAGCTTTCTTT
14 TRBJ2-5 TRBD2 . TRBV7-9 CASSRGGSGDTQYF TGTGCCAGCAGCCGAGGCGGGAGTGGAGATACGCAGTACTTC
13 TRBJ1-5 TRBD1 . TRBV29-1 CSARQGGRWPQHF TGCAGCGCTAGACAGGGGGGGCGGTGGCCCCAGCATTTT
13 TRBJ1-1 . once TRBV7-9 CASNSGYASEAFF TGTGCCAGTAACTCGGGGTATGCCTCTGAAGCTTTCTTT
13 TRBJ1-1 . many TRBV2 CASSTARGAEAFF TGTGCCAGCAGCACAGCTCGGGGCGCTGAAGCTTTCTTT
12 TRBJ2-5 . few TRBV19 CASSMAQETQYF TGTGCCAGTAGTATGGCGCAAGAGACCCAGTACTTC
14 TRBJ1-3 TRBD1 few TRBV7-2 CASSTTGSGNTIYF TGTGCCAGCAGCACGACAGGGTCCGGAAACACCATATATTTT
15 TRBJ1-5 . few TRBV20-1 CSARDRRDPNQPQHF TGCAGTGCTAGAGATCGCCGGGATCCCAATCAGCCCCAGCATTTT
15 TRBJ1-6 TRBD1 . TRBV10-3 CAIRLRDRNNSPLHF TGTGCCATCAGGCTCCGGGACAGGAATAATTCACCCCTCCACTTT
14 TRBJ1-2 . . TRBV2 CASSEGNRAYGYTF TGTGCCAGCAGTGAGGGAAACCGAGCCTATGGCTACACCTTC
13 TRBJ2-7 . many TRBV29-1 CSVERHTSYEQYF TGCAGCGTTGAACGGCATACTTCCTACGAGCAGTACTTC
15 TRBJ1-2 . few TRBV12-3/TRBV12-4 CASRPQETVAYGYTF TGTGCCAGCAGACCACAGGAGACCGTCGCCTATGGCTACACCTTC
16 TRBJ2-7 . . TRBV5-1 CASSLEIARTSYEQYF TGCGCCAGCAGCTTGGAAATAGCAAGAACCTCCTACGAGCAGTACTTC
15 TRBJ2-6 . . TRBV10-3 CASSELRVGANVLTF TGTGCCAGCAGTGAGTTAAGGGTCGGGGCCAACGTCCTGACTTTC
14 TRBJ1-3 . few TRBV2 CASSQDPEGNTIYF TGTGCCAGCAGCCAAGATCCCGAGGGAAACACCATATATTTT
17 TRBJ2-7 TRBD2 few TRBV7-9 CASSLQVLAGGLYEQYF TGTGCCAGCAGCTTACAGGTCTTGGCGGGAGGACTATACGAGCAGTACTTC
11 TRBJ2-5 . . TRBV25-1 CASSDFETQYF TGTGCCAGCAGTGACTTTGAGACCCAGTACTTC
15 TRBJ2-7 TRBD1 . TRBV5-6 CASSSWDRGFREQYF TGTGCCAGCAGCTCATGGGACAGGGGTTTTCGGGAGCAGTACTTC
14 TRBJ2-7 . few TRBV4-3 CASSHSATSYEQYF TGCGCCAGCAGCCACTCGGCCACCTCCTACGAGCAGTACTTC
15 TRBJ1-2 . . TRBV27 CASSYLLQENYGYTF TGTGCCAGCAGTTACTTACTACAGGAAAACTATGGCTACACCTTC
16 TRBJ2-7 TRBD2 . TRBV29-1 CSVSSTSGRAQYEQYF TGCAGCGTTTCCTCCACTAGCGGGAGGGCCCAGTATGAGCAGTACTTC
14 TRBJ2-7 TRBD1 few TRBV20-1 CSARYGTGSYEQYF TGCAGTGCTAGGTACGGGACAGGATCTTACGAGCAGTACTTC
15 TRBJ1-1 . many TRBV7-9 CASSLVVGSGTEAFF TGTGCCAGCAGCTTAGTTGTGGGGTCGGGCACTGAAGCTTTCTTT
12 TRBJ1-2 . many TRBV29-1 CSARDKNYGYTF TGCAGCGCTAGGGACAAGAACTATGGCTACACCTTC
14 TRBJ2-3 TRBD2 . TRBV2 CASSYGLADDTQYF TGTGCCAGCAGTTACGGACTAGCGGACGATACGCAGTATTTT
16 TRBJ2-5 TRBD2 . TRBV7-3 CALMPTSGTYQETQYF TGTGCCTTGATGCCCACTAGCGGAACGTACCAAGAGACCCAGTACTTC
12 TRBJ2-3 TRBD2 . TRBV24-1 CAPRREGDTQYF TGTGCCCCCCGGCGGGAGGGTGATACGCAGTATTTT
14 TRBJ1-2 . many TRBV10-2 CASSESGFDYGYTF TGCGCCAGCAGTGAGTCAGGGTTCGACTATGGCTACACCTTC
15 TRBJ1-1 TRBD1 few TRBV7-9 CASSQEDRGGTEAFF TGTGCCAGCAGCCAGGAGGACAGGGGGGGTACTGAAGCTTTCTTT
16 TRBJ2-7 . few TRBV2 CASRLSGVPKSYEQYF TGTGCCAGCAGACTTTCCGGTGTCCCTAAGTCCTACGAGCAGTACTTC